This T cell receptor (beta chain) stems from a study of CD8 T cells in Susac syndrome. Study results and limitations: The study's TCR sequencing and HLA analysis drew on a certain number of individuals. That number was acknowledged as relatively small.

Negative isolation was used for CD8+ and CD4+ T cells, and FACS enrichment was applied to TEMRA cells. This CDR3 region has 15 residues. Trimming cost V 4 bases and J 2 bases; bases outside gene matches: 2. Looked up from germline, CDR1 is KGHSH and CDR2 is LQKENI. As for this clonotype: The antigen is not known.

The RNA input was roughly 0.5 to 1 ug, and it was reverse transcribed with random hexamers. Using its own MiXCR run on the immunoSEQ multiplex PCR reads, TCRdb lists one record per CDR3 protein. The sample holds about 130,000 distinct CDR3 sequences, around 94% seen once. The specimen sequenced was CD4+ T cells from PBMCs. J is TRBJ2-7 and V is TRBV18; TRBD2 aligns across 13 bases. The sequence came from a human donor in good health. CDR3: CASSRGLAGAYEQYF. The DNA of the CDR3 is TGTGCCAGCTCACGAGGACTAGCGGGAGCCTACGAGCAGTACTTC.